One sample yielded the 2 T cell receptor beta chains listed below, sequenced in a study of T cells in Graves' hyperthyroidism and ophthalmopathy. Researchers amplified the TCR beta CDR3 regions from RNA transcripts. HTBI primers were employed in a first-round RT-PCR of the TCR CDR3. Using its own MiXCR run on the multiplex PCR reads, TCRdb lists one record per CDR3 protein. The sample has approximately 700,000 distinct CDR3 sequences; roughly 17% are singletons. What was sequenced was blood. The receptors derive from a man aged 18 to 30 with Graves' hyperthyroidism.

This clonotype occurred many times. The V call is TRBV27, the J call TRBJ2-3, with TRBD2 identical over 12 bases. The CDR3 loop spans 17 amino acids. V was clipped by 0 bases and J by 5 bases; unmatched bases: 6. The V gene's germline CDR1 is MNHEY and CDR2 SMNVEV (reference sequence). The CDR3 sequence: CASSLSTPGLAGDTQYF. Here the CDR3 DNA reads TGTGCCAGCAGTTTATCAACACCGGGACTAGCGGGAGATACGCAGTATTTT.

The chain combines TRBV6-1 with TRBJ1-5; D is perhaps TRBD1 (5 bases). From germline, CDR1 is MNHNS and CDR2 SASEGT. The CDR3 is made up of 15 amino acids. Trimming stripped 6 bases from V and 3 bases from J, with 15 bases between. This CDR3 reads CASRWRQGNNQPQHF. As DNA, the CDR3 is TGTGCCAGCAGATGGAGGCAGGGAAACAATCAGCCCCAGCATTTT.